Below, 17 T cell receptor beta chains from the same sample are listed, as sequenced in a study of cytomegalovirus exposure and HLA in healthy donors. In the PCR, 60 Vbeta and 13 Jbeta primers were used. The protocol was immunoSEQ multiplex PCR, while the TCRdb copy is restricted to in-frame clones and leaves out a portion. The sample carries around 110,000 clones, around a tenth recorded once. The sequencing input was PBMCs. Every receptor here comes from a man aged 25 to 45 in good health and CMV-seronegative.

The CDR3: CAIRRGMDTDTQYF. The CDR3 coding sequence is TGTGCCATCAGAAGGGGAATGGACACAGATACGCAGTATTTT. This chain joins TRBV10-3 and TRBJ2-3; tentative D call: TRBD1 (5 bases). The germline V gene has CDR1 ENHRY and CDR2 SYGVKD. The V end was cut by 6 bases, the J end by 2 bases, with 12 bases between. The CDR3 consists of 14 residues.

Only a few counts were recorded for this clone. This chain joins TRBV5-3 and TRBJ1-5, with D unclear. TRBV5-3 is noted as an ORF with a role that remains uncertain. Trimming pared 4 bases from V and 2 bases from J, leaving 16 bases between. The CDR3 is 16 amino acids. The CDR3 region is CARSPDPEERNQPQHF. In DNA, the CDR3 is TGTGCCAGAAGCCCTGACCCGGAGGAACGCAATCAGCCCCAGCATTTT.

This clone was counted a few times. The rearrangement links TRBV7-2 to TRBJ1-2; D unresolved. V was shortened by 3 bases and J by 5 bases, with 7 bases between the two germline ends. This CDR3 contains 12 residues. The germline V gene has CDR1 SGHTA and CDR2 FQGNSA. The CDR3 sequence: CASSFSGYGYTF. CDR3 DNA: TGTGCCAGCAGCTTCTCGGGGTATGGCTACACCTTC.

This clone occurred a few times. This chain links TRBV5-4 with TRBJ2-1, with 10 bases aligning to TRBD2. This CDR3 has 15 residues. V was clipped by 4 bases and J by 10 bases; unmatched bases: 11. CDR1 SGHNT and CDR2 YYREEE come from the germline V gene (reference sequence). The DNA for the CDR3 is TGTGCCAGCAGCCCTGGCAGCGGGGGGGCCGGCGAGCAGTTCTTC. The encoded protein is CASSPGSGGAGEQFF.

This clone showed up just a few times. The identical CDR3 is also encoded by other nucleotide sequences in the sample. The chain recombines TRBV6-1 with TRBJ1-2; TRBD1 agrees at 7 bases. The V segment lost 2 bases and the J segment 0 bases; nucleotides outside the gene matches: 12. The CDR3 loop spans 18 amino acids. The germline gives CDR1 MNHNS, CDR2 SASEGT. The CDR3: CASSERGTRGVTNYGYTF. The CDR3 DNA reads TGTGCCAGCAGTGAAAGAGGGACCAGGGGGGTTACTAACTATGGCTACACCTTC.

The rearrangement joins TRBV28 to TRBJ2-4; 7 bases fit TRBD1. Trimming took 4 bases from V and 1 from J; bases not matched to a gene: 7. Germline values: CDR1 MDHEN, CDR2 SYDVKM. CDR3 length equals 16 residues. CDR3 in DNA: TGTGCCAGCAGTTACACAGGGGATATTGCCAAAAACATTCAGTACTTC. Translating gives CASSYTGDIAKNIQYF.

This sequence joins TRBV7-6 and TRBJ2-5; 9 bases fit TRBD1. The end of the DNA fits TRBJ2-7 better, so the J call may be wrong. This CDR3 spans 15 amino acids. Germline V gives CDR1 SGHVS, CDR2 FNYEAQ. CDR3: CASSPVTGGGGEQYF. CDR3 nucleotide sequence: TGTGCCAGCAGCCCCGTGACAGGGGGTGGTGGCGAGCAGTACTTC.

The CDR3 DNA reads as TGTGCCAGCAGCCTTAACCAGAACTATGGCTACACCTTC. This translates into CASSLNQNYGYTF. The chain links TRBV5-5 to TRBJ1-2, with D uncertain. Trimming took 4 bases from V and 2 from J, leaving 9 bases between them. CDR3 size: 13 residues. CDR1 SGHKS and CDR2 YYEKEE come from the germline V gene (reference sequence).

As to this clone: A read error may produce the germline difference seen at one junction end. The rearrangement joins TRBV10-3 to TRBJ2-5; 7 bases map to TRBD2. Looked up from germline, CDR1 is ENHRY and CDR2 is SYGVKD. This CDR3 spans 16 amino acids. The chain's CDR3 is CAISELPPGGRENQYF. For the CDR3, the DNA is TGTGCCATCAGTGAGCTACCCCCGGGGGGAAGAGAGAACCAGTACTTC.

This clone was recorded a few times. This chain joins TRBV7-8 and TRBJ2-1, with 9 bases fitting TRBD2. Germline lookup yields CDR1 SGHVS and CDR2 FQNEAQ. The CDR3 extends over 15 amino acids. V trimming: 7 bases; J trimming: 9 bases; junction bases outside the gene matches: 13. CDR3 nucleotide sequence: TGTGCCAGCACCACCGGGAGCGGGAGGAGTATTGAGCAGTTCTTC. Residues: CASTTGSGRSIEQFF.

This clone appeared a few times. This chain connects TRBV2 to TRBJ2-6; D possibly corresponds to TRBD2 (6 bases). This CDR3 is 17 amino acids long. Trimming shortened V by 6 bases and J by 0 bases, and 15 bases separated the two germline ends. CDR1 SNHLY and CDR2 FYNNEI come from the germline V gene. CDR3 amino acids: CASSTAGRTSGANVLTF. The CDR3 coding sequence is TGTGCCAGCAGCACGGCCGGGAGAACCTCTGGGGCCAACGTCCTGACTTTC. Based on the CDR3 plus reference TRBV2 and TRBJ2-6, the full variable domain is EPEVTQTPSHQVTQMGQEVILRCVPISNHLYFYWYRQILGQKVEFLVSFYNNEISEKSEIFDDQFSVERPDGSNFTLKIRSTKLEDSAMYFCASSTAGRTSGANVLTFGAGSRLTVL.

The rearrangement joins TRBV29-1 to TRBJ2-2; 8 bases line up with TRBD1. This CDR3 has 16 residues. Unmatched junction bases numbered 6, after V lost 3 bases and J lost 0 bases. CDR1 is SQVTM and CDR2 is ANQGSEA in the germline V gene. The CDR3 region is CSVDGTGGPNTGELFF. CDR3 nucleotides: TGCAGCGTTGACGGGACAGGAGGCCCGAACACCGGGGAGCTGTTTTTT.

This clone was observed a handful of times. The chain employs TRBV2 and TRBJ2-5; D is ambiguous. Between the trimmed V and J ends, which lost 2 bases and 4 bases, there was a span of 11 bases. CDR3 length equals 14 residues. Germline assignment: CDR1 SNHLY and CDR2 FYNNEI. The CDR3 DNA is TGTGCCAGCAGTGAAACTAAGGTATCAGAGACCCAGTACTTC. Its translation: CASSETKVSETQYF.

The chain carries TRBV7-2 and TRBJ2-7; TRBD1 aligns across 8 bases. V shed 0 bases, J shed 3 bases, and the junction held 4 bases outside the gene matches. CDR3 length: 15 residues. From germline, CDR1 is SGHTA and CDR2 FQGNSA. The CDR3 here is CASSLAQGVYYEQYF. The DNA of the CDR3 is TGTGCCAGCAGCTTAGCACAGGGGGTATACTACGAGCAGTACTTC.

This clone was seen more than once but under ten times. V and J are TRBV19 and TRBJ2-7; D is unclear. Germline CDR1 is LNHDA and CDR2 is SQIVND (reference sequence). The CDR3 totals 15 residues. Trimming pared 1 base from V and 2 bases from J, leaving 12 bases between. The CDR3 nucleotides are TGTGCCAGTAGTATAGGGGCAGGAAACGCCTACGAGCAGTACTTC. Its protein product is CASSIGAGNAYEQYF.

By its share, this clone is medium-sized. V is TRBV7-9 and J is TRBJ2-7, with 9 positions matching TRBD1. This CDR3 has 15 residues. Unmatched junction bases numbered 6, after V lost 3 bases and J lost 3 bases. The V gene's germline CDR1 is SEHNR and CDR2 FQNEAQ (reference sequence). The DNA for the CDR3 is TGTGCCAGCAGCTTCCCGGGACAGGGACTCTACGAGCAGTACTTC. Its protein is CASSFPGQGLYEQYF.

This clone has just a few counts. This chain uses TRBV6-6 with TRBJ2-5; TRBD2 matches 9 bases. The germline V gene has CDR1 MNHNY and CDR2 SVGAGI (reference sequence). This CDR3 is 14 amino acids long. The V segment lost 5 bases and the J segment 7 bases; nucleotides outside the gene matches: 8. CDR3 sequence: CASSPGLAIGTQYF. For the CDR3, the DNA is TGTGCCAGCAGTCCGGGACTAGCTATTGGGACCCAGTACTTC.